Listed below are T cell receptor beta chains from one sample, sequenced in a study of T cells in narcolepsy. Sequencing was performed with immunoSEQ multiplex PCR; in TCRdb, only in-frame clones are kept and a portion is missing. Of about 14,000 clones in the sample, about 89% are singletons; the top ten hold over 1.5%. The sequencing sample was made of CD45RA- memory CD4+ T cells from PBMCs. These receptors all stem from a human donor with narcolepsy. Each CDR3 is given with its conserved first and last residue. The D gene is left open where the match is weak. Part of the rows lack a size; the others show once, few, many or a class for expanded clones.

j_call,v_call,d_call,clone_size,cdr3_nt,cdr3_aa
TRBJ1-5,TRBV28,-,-,TGTGCCAGCAACCTACCTGGAGGCAATCAGCCCCAGCATTTT,CASNLPGGNQPQHF
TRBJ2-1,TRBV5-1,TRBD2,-,TGCGCCAGCAGCTTGGAGGCGACTAGCGTGTACAATGAGCAGTTCTTC,CASSLEATSVYNEQFF
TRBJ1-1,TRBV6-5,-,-,TGTGCCAGCAGTTACTCGGGGAGGAACACTGAAGCTTTCTTT,CASSYSGRNTEAFF
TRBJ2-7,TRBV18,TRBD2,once,TGTGCCAGCTCACCGGGGACTAGCGGGAGTTACGAGCAGTACTTC,CASSPGTSGSYEQYF
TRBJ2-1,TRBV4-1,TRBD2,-,TGCGCCAGCAGCCAAGATGGGGGGGGAGGAGATGAGCAGTTCTTC,CASSQDGGGGDEQFF
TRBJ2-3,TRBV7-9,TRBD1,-,TGTGCCAGCAGCCCTCGGAGGACAGGGGAAAGAGATACGCAGTATTTT,CASSPRRTGERDTQYF
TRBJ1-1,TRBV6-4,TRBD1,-,TGTGCCAGCAGTATAAAACAGGGGGAAACTGAAGCTTTCTTT,CASSIKQGETEAFF
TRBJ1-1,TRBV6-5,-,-,TGTGCCAGCAGTATACAGCACACCCTTCCTGAAGCTTTCTTT,CASSIQHTLPEAFF
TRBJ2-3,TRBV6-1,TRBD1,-,TGTGCCAGCAGCGGACAGGGCACAGATACGCAGTATTTT,CASSGQGTDTQYF
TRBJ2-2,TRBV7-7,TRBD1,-,TGTGCCAGCAGCTTAAGCGCAGGGGGCAACACCGGGGAGCTGTTTTTT,CASSLSAGGNTGELFF
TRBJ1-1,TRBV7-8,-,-,TGTGCCAGCAGCTTCGGGGAGAACACTGAAGCTTTCTTT,CASSFGENTEAFF
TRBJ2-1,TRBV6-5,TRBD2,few,TGTGCCAGCAGTCGCCGGACTAGCGGAAACAATGAGCAGTTCTTC,CASSRRTSGNNEQFF
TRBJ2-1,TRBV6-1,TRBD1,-,TGTGCCAGCAGTGAATGGGGGACAGCTCTCTACAATGAGCAGTTCTTC,CASSEWGTALYNEQFF
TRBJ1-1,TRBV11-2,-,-,TGTGCCAGCAGCAGGCGGACGGGGATGAACACTGAAGCTTTCTTT,CASSRRTGMNTEAFF
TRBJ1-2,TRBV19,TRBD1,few,TGTGCCAGTAGTATGACGGGACAGGCTAACTATGGCTACACCTTC,CASSMTGQANYGYTF
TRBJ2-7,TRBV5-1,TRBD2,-,TGCGCCAGCAGCTTGGGGCTAGCGGGAGTTTTGTTATACGAGCAGTACTTC,CASSLGLAGVLLYEQYF
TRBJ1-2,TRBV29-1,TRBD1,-,TGCAGCGTTGACATAGGACAGGGAGCCCCCTATGGCTACACCTTC,CSVDIGQGAPYGYTF
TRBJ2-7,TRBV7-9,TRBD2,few,TGTGCCAGCAGCAGTGGACTAGCGGGTACCTACGAGCAGTACTTC,CASSSGLAGTYEQYF
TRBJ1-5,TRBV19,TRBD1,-,TGTGCCAGTAGAGTAGAAGACAGGGTCGGTCAGCCCCAGCATTTT,CASRVEDRVGQPQHF
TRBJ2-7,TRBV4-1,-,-,TGCGCCAGCAGCCAAGGGTGGGGGGAGCCGGGCGAGCAGTACTTC,CASSQGWGEPGEQYF
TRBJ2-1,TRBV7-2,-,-,TGTGCCAGCAGCTTTAGCGGAAGCTCCTACAATGAGCAGTTCTTC,CASSFSGSSYNEQFF
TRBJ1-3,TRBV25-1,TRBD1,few,TGTGCCAGCAGTGAGAGTCGGACAGGGCCTGGAAACACCATATATTTT,CASSESRTGPGNTIYF
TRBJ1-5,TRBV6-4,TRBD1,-,TGTGCCAGCAGCGTCCAGGGGGGAAATCAGCCCCAGCATTTT,CASSVQGGNQPQHF
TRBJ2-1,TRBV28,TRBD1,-,TGTGCCAGCAGTGGTACCGGGACAGGGGAGTTCTTC,CASSGTGTGEFF
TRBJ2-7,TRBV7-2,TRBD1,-,TGTGCCAGCAGGTTACAGGGGAACTCCTACGAGCAGTACTTC,CASRLQGNSYEQYF
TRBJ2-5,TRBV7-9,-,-,TGTGCCAGCAGCTTACACGGAGAGACCCAGTACTTC,CASSLHGETQYF
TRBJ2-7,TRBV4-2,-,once,TGTGCCAGCAGCCAAGATGCGGGTGAGGCGGGAAACGAGCAGTACTTC,CASSQDAGEAGNEQYF